This paragraph covers one TCR beta chain sequence. Its matching antigen is unknown. This sample was taken from a study of CD8+ T cells in alopecia areata. Study background: Severity scoring for treated patients was based on the percentage of affected scalp area.

The authors extracted RNA and reverse transcribed it into cDNA as the sequencing template. Sequencing was performed with immunoSEQ multiplex PCR; in TCRdb, only in-frame clones are kept and a portion is missing. Of approximately 110,000 clones in the sample, under 60% are singletons; the top ten hold more than 9%. Specified treatment: oral pan-JAK inhibitor, 5-10 mg twice daily. Starting from PBMCs, sorting isolated CD4+ and CD8+ T cells. Study observations and caveats: Baseline CD8+ expansion's link to response remains uncertain, as there was one nonresponder.

V gave up 4 bases and J gave up 2 bases; unmatched junction bases: 11. Germline CDR1 reads SGHRS; CDR2 reads YFSETQ. The CDR3 spans 16 residues. The sample here was CD8+ T cells sorted from blood, taken at week 24, from a patient treated with tofacitinib. This TCR was sampled from a human donor with alopecia areata. The V and J genes are TRBV5-1 and TRBJ2-7; TRBD1 aligns across 8 bases. CDR3: CASSVLHRDRTYEQYF. The CDR3 nucleotides read TGCGCCAGCAGCGTCCTCCACCGGGACAGGACCTACGAGCAGTACTTC.